The TCR beta chain described here comes from a study of CD8 T cells in Susac syndrome. General study results and limits: It was acknowledged in the study that the number of individuals who were included in its TCR sequencing and HLA analysis was relatively small.

The CDR3 covers 14 residues. The germline V gene has CDR1 SQVTM and CDR2 ANQGSEA. Trimming removed 6 bases at V and 4 bases at J, with 13 bases between. Concerning this clonotype itself: Its specificity is unknown.

TEMRA cells were enriched by FACS, and CD4+ and CD8+ T cells were negatively isolated. The authors reverse transcribed roughly 0.5 to 1 ug RNA with random hexamers. Amplification of TCR beta CDR3 spanned 54 Vbeta and 13 Jbeta via immunoSEQ multiplex PCR. MiXCR was run by TCRdb on the immunoSEQ multiplex PCR reads, yielding one entry per CDR3 protein. The data show approximately 160,000 distinct CDR3 sequences, roughly 95% seen once. This rearrangement joins TRBV29-1 to TRBJ2-6; no definite D call. This sequence originates from a human donor in good health. The source material was CD4+ T cells from PBMCs. The CDR3 sequence: CSVTSMVGANVLTF. Here the CDR3 DNA reads TGCAGCGTAACCTCGATGGTGGGGGCCAACGTCCTGACTTTC. The full variable domain, rest sourced from reference TRBV29-1 and TRBJ2-6, is SAVISQKPSRDICQRGTSLTIQCQVDSQVTMMFWYRQQPGQSLTLIATANQGSEATYESGFVIDKFPISRPNLTFSTLTVSNMSPEDSSIYLCSVTSMVGANVLTFGAGSRLTVL.